The sequence of this T cell receptor (beta chain) was determined in a study of cytomegalovirus exposure and HLA in healthy donors (dated by TCRdb to the late 2010s). At the level of the whole study: According to an earlier analysis of 550 to 700 of the donors, about 179 million T cells yielded some 110 million unique TCR beta sequences and 276 Gb of sequence data. High-throughput TCR immunosequencing, statistical association of individual TCRs with disease status, and machine learning were combined to predict cytomegalovirus infection status. A later genetic analysis took genome-wide SNP genotypes for about 60% of the roughly 670 donors and used that subset as a discovery cohort. Alongside the repertoire data, information on donor age, sex, ethnicity and CMV serostatus was compiled. HLA typing covered class I and class II loci at four-digit resolution. The study aimed to test whether cataloging public T cell receptors could reveal signatures of past pathogen exposure. Typing coverage varied by locus: about 620-630 donors for A, B, C, DRB1 and DQB1; approximately 560 for DQA1; about 590 for DPA1; around 490 for DPB1. Of the roughly 400 genotyped donors, approximately 80% fell in the genetic ancestry cluster associated with self-reported Caucasian donors. Roughly 5 DR-DQ haplotypes were handled as single units for association and clustering because linkage in the cohort was strong. A separate validation cohort of 100 to 150 different subjects was used in addition to the 666-subject first cohort. A later analysis re-examined previously published TCR beta repertoires from more than 550 donors and added high-resolution HLA genotyping to investigate patterns of TCR occurrence. Using immunosequencing, the study profiled T cell repertoires from approximately 700 subjects and related those repertoires to cytomegalovirus serostatus. In an earlier analysis of roughly 540 of the donors, high-throughput TCR beta sequencing was used to judge whether each TCR beta V gene segment behaved as functional or pseudogenic. Every repertoire in the discovery cohort had been generated on one and the same sequencing platform. Rather than using new phenotypic data, the later analysis identified candidate immune exposures from TCR beta sequences and from how often those sequences occurred across donors. Roughly 300 gigabases of sequencing data and around 85 million unique TCR sequences made up an early release that covered 640 HLA-typed donors. Among around 400 genotyped donors of the cohort, an average of approximately 240,000 unique TCR beta nucleotide sequences was sequenced per donor, of which 15% to 20% were non-productive.

With respect to this clone: Its antigen remains unidentified. It has no much larger one-base neighbor in the sample; base qualities were not kept.

Paper-wide results and their limitations: The classifier was reported to diagnose cytomegalovirus status with high specificity and sensitivity in both the original cohort and the validation cohort. The only immune exposure information available for the cohort was CMV serostatus. A later analysis found that HLA-associated TCR beta chains were more clonally expanded and had lower generation probabilities than equally common non-associated chains. Several of the top co-occurrence clusters appeared to be linked to parvovirus B19, influenza, CMV and Epstein-Barr virus, according to a later analysis. The presence/absence analyses assumed that sequencing depth was roughly uniform across donors, and that assumption may not be true. According to a later genetic analysis, donors in an Asian-associated ancestry cluster had fewer N-insertions in productive TCRs than the approximately 630-donor mean. Assigning TCR associations to individual alleles was difficult when HLA alleles, especially DR and DQ, strongly co-occurred. Correlated functional status among segregating V segments might reflect linkage disequilibrium, but an unknown experimental factor could not be ruled out. According to a later analysis, most CMV-associated TCR beta chains appeared to be HLA-restricted, and the HLA associations seemed to be driven largely by CMV exposure. A cluster of highly shared sequence variants was judged likely to represent a technical artifact of the sequencing pipeline. Because counts were too low, approximately 15 rarely observed V segments, including chromosome 9 orphons, were excluded from the earlier analysis of 587 of the donors. A few of the identified cytomegalovirus-associated TCR beta chains were confirmed in vitro to be specific for cytomegalovirus antigens. In a later analysis, the rate of TCR association differed among HLA loci, with DRB1 alleles having the most associated TCRs and HLA-C alleles having the fewest. Because HLA typing was missing for some donors at each locus, association tests included only the typed subset. A later genetic analysis associated a missense DCLRE1C variant with V-gene and J-gene trimming of TCR beta chains, and an independent cohort replicated the association. A further reported finding was that TCR beta sequences accurately predicted the HLA-A and HLA-B alleles for most subjects in the first cohort. An earlier analysis of around 540 of the donors showed that most TCR beta V segments appeared in productive rearrangements either about 90% or about 30% of the time, which broadly matched IMGT annotations. Because the 87-base-pair reads could not distinguish some IMGT-functional V segments, including TRBV6-2 and TRBV6-3, those segments were excluded. The study listed 164 TCR beta chains as associated with cytomegalovirus. The authors suggested that the approach could potentially be generalized to other disease states and immunological phenotypes. A later analysis associated 15,000 to 20,000 TCR beta sequences with specific HLA alleles at a false discovery rate of 0.05. Most TCR sequences were seen in very few donors, while some public TCRs were found in many individuals. The cohort was sequenced for TCR beta chains only, and without alpha or paired-chain data the features that could be detected were limited.

The library was generated by the immunoSEQ multiplex PCR assay. For the multiplex PCR, a mixture combining 60 forward primers for TCR Vbeta segments and 13 reverse primers for TCR Jbeta segments was used. The CDR3 region of rearranged TCR beta genes was amplified from genomic DNA by a multiplex PCR assay. The Illumina HiSeq System was used to sequence the amplified TCR beta libraries as 87-base-pair reads. The original methods were these. A later analysis tallied tens of millions of unique TCR beta chains across the 600 to 700 repertoires, and about 10 million of those chains were shared by two or more donors. A nearest-neighbor algorithm error-corrected the raw reads and collapsed the reads into unique sequences, merging closely related sequences to remove PCR and sequencing errors. To assign V, D and J gene segments, CDR3 sequences were aligned to IMGT reference sequences. For a sequence to be retained, at least a six-nucleotide match to both a V gene segment and a J gene segment was required. A rearrangement was called productive if the CDR3 had no stop codons and remained in frame with V and J, and every other rearrangement was called non-productive. Following IMGT convention, CDR3 was defined as the stretch from the second conserved V-encoded cysteine to the conserved J-encoded phenylalanine. The earlier analysis of approximately 500 of the donors excluded sequences that lacked an unambiguous match to a single V gene segment. An earlier analysis of around 600 of the donors classified V segments as functional when productive rearrangements were above 56.7% and as segregating when the standard deviation between donors was above 5%. A statistical classification framework was built to diagnose cytomegalovirus status from the catalog of TCR beta chain sequences. A later analysis assigned V and J genes by comparing TCR nucleotide sequences with IMGT/GENE-DB human TR gene sequences. A later analysis assigned CDR3 sequences and most-parsimonious VDJ recombination scenarios with the TCRdist pipeline. A later analysis defined each TCR beta chain by its CDR3 amino acid sequence plus V-gene family, and excluded reads lacking a unique V-gene family. As a way to deal with suspected cross-contamination and a sequencing artifact, a later analysis dropped 500 to 700 nucleotide sequences that were highly shared and had low generation probability. In a later analysis, a clonal expansion index for each public chain was calculated from normalized within-repertoire ranks of inferred template counts. Generation probabilities in a later analysis came from a VDJ recombination model fitted to out-of-frame rearrangements, and those results were checked against IGoR. Hypergeometric tests were used in a later analysis to score TCR-TCR, TCR-HLA and TCR-CMV co-occurrence, with a repertoire-size bias correction applied to the TCR pairs. To estimate false discovery rates, a later analysis permuted the HLA or CMV assignments 20 times. In a later analysis, co-occurring TCRs were grouped with DBSCAN, and TCRdist sequence similarity was added when clustering was performed within HLA-allele-positive subsets. For co-occurrence clustering, repertoires with fewer than 30,000 or more than 120,000 public chains were excluded, along with 4 to 6 repertoires with anomalous nucleotide sharing. TCRdb carries this immuneACCESS record with in-frame sequences only. Its versions omit some clonotypes, under half of them owing to an unresolved V gene in the studies checked, with the rest unexplained. That table supplies the V and J calls and clone size; D and trimming were determined from the DNA. The sample table contains about 160,000 clones; only one count was recorded for around 76% of them. Together, the top ten hold about 1% of the sample.

In total, fewer than 750 healthy bone marrow donors made up the cohort. At the time of sampling, every cohort member was nominally healthy, though immune exposures that went unrecorded were likely present. The donor tested CMV seronegative and was one of the 352 seronegative cohort members. A peripheral blood sample was collected from each donor, and TCR beta sequencing was performed on peripheral blood mononuclear cells. The Qiagen DNeasy Blood Extraction Kit was used to extract genomic DNA from the blood cell samples. V is trimmed back by 8 bases and J by 6 bases, and the junction contains 12 bases that no gene match accounts for. From its cysteine to its phenylalanine, the CDR3 spans 14 amino acids. Only CDR3 DNA remains: 42 bases, in frame from the first base. The germline V gene provides CDR1 SNHLY and CDR2 FYNNEI.

Sequencing was carried out using PBMCs. The chain is encoded by TRBV2 joined to TRBJ1-1; the central 7 bases match TRBD1. The receptor's source is a woman aged 40 to 49 in good health and CMV-seronegative. The sequenced DNA is TGTGCCAGCCTTCGGACACAGGGGCTGCCTGAAGCTTTCTTT. This sequence encodes CASLRTQGLPEAFF. With the portions outside the CDR3 filled from the reference TRBV2 and TRBJ1-1 genes, the complete variable region becomes EPEVTQTPSHQVTQMGQEVILRCVPISNHLYFYWYRQILGQKVEFLVSFYNNEISEKSEIFDDQFSVERPDGSNFTLKIRSTKLEDSAMYFCASLRTQGLPEAFFGQGTRLTVV.